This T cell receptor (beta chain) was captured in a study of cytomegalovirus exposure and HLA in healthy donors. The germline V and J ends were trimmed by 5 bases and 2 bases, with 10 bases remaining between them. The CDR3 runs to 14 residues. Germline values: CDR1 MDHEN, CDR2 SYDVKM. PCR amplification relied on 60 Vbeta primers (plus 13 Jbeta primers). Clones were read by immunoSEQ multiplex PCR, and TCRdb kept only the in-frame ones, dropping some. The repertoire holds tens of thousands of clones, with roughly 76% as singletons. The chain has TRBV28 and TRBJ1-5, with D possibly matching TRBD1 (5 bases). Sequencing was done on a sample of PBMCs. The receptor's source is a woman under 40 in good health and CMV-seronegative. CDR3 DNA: TGTGCCAGCAGTAGACGACAGCGCAATCAGCCCCAGCATTTT. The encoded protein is CASSRRQRNQPQHF.